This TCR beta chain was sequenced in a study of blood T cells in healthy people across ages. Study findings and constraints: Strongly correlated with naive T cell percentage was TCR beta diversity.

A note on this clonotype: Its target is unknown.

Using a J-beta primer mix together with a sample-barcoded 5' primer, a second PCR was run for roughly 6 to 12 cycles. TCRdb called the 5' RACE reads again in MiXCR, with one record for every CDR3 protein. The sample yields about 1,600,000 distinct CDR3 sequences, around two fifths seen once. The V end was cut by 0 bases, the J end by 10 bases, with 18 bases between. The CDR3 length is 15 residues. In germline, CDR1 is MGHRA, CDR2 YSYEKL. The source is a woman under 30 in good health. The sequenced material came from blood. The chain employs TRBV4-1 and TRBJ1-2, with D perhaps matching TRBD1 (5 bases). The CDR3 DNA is TGCGCCAGCAGCCAAGAAACCCGCAGGGAAAATGACTACACCTTC. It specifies CASSQETRRENDYTF.